The following is a T cell receptor (beta chain) sequence with its context. This entry is derived from a study of T-cell reconstitution after alpha-beta-depleted transplantation in children. A TCRbeta library incorporating unique molecular identifiers was prepared. TCRdb analysed the PCR reads with MiXCR anew, one entry per CDR3 protein. The table lists about 280,000 distinct CDR3 sequences, around a tenth of them singletons, with 23% in the top ten. This CDR3 has 12 amino acids. V gave up 5 bases and J gave up 6 bases, with 7 bases separating them. Specimen: peripheral blood, collected 180 days after TCRalphabeta/CD19-depleted stem cell transplant. V and J are TRBV12-3 or TRBV12-4 and TRBJ2-2; no clear D. This TCR derives from a male patient between 2 and 10 years old who had a stem cell transplant for chronic granulomatous disease, so the T cells may come from the graft donor. CDR3 sequence reads: CASSPPPGELFF. Written as DNA, the CDR3 is TGTGCCAGCAGTCCCCCACCCGGGGAGCTGTTTTTT.